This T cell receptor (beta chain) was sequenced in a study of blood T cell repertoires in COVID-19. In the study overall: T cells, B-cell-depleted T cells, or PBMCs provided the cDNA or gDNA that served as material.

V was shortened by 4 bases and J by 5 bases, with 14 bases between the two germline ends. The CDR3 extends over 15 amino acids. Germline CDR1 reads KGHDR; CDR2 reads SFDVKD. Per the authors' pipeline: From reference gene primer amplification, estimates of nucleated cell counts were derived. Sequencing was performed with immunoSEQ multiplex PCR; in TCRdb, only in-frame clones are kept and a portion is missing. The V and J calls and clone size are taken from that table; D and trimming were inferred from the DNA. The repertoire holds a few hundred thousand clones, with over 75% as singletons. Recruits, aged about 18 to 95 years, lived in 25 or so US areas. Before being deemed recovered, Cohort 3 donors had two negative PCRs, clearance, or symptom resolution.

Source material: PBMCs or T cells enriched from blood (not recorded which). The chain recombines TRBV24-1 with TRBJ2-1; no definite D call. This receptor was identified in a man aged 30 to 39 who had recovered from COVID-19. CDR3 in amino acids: CATSDNWLRDNEQFF. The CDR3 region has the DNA TGTGCCACCAGTGACAACTGGCTCCGGGACAATGAGCAGTTCTTC.